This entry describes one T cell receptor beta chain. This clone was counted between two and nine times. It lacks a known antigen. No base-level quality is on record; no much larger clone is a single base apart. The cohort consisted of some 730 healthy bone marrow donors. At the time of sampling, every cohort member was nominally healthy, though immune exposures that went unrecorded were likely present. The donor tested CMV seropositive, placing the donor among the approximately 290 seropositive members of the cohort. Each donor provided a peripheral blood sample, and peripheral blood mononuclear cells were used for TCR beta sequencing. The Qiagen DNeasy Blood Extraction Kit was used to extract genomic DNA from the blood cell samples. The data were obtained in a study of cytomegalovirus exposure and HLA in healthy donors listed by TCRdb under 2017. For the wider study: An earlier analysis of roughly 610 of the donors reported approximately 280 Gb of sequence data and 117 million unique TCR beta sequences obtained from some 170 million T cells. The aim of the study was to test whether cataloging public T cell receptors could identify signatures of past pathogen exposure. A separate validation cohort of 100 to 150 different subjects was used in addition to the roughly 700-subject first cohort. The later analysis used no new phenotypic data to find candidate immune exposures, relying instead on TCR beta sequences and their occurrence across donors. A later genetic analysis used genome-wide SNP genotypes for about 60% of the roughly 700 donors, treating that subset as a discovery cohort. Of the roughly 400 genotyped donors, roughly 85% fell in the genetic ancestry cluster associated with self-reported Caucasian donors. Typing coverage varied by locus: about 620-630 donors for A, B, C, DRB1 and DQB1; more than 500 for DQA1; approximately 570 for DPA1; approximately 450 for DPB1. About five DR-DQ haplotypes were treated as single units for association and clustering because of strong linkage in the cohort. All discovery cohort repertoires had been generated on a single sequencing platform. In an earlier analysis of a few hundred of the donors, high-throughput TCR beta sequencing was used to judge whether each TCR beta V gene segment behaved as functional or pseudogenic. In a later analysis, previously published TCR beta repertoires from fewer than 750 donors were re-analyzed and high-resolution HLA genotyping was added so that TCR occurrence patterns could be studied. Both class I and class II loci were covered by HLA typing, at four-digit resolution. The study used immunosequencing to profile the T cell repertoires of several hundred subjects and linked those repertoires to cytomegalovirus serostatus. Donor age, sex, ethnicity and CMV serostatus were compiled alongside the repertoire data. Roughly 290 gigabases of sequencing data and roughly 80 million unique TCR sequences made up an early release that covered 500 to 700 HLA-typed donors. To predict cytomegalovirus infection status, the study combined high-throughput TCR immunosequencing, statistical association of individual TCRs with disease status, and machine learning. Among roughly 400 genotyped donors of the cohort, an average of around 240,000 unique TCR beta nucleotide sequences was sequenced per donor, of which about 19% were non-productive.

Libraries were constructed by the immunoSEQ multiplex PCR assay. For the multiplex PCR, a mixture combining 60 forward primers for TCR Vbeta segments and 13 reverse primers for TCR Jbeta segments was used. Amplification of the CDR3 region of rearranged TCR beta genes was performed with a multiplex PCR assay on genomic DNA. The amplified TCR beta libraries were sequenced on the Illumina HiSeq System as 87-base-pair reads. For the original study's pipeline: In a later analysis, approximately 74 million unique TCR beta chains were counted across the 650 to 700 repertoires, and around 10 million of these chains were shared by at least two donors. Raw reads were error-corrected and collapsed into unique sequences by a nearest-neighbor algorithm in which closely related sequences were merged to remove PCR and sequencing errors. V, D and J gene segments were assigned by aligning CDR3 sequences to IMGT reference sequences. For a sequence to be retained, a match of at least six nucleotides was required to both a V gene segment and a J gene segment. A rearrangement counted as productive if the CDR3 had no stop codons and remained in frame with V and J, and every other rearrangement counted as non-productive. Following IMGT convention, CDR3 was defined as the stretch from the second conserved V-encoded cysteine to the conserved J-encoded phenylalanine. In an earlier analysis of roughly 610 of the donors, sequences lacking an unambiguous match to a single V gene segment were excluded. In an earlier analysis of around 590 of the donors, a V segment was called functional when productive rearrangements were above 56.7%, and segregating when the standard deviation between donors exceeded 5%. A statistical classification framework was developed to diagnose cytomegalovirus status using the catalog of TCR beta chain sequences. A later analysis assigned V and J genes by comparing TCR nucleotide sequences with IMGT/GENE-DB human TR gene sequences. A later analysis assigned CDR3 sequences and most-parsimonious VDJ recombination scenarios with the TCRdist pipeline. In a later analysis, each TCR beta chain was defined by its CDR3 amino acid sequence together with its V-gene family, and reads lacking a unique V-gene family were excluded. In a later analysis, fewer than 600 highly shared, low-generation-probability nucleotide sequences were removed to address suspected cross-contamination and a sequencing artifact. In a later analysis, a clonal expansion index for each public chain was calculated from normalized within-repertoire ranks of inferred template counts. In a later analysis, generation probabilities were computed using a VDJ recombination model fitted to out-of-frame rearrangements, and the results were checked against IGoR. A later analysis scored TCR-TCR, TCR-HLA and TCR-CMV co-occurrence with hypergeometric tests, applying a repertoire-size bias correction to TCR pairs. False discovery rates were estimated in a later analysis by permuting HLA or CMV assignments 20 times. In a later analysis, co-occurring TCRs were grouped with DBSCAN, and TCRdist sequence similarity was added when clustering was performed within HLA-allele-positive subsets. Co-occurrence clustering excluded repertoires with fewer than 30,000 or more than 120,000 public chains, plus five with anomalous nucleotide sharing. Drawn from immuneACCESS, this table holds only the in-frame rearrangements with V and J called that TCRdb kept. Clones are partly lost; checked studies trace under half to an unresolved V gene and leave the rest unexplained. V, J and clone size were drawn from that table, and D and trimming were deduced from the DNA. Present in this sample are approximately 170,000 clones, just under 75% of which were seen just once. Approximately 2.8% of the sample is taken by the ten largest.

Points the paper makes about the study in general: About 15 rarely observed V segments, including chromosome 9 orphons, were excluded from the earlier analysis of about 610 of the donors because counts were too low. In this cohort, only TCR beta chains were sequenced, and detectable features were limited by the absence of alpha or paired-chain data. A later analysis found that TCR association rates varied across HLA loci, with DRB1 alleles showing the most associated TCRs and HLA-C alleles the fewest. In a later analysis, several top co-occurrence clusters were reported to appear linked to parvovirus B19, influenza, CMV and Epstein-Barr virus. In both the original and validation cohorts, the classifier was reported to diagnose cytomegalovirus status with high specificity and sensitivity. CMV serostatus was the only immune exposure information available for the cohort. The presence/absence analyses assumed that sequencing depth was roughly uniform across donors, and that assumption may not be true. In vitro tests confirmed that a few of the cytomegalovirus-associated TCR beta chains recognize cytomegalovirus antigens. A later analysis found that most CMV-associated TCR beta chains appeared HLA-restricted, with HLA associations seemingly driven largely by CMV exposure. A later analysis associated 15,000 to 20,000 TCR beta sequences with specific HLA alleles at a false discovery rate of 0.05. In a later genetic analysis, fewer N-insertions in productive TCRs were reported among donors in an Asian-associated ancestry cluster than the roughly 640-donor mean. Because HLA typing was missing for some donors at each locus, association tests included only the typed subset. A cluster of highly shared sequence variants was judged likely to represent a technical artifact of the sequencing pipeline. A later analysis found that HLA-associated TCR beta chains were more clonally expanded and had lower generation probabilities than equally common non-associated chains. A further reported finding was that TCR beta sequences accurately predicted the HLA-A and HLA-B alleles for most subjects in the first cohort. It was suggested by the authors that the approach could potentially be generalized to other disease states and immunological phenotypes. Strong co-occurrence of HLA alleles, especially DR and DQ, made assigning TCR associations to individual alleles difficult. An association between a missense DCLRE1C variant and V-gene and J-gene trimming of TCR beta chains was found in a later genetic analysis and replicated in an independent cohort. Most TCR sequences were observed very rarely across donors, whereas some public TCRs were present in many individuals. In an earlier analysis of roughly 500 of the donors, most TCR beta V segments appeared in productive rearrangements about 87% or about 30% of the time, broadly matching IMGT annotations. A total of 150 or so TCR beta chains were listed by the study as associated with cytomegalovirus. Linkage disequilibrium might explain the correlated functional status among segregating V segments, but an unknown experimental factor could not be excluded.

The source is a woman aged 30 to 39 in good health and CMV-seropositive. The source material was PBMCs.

The nucleotide sequence is given as TGCGCCAGCAGCTTGGGGACAGGGGGCCGGAATGAGCAGTTCTTC. Its translation reads: CASSLGTGGRNEQFF. Rearrangement joined TRBV5-1 to TRBJ2-1; 11 central nucleotides agree with TRBD1. The CDR3, cysteine through phenylalanine, is 15 amino acids long. The CDR3 DNA has 45 bases and is translated from base 1. CDR1 SGHRS and CDR2 YFSETQ were looked up in the germline V gene. From V the trimming removes 0 bases and from J it removes 7 bases, while the gene matches leave 3 bases of the junction unaccounted for.